The 31 T cell receptor beta chains reported below all come from one sample, sequenced in a study of cytotoxic CD8 clonotypes in ibrutinib-treated CLL. Clones were sequenced by immunoSEQ multiplex PCR, and TCRdb holds only the in-frame ones, with some missing. The table lists hundreds of thousands of clones, more than 65% of them singletons. This specimen was PBMCs, taken after 12 months of ibrutinib treatment. The receptors were sampled from a human donor with chronic lymphocytic leukemia.

The V and J genes are TRBV4-2 and TRBJ2-1, with D hard to call. Germline V gene data show CDR1 as LGHNA and CDR2 as YNFKEQ. V lost 4 bases, J lost 5 bases, and 6 bases lay in between. This CDR3 region has 12 residues. CDR3 sequence: CASSPTHNEQFF. DNA for the CDR3: TGTGCCAGCAGCCCAACCCACAATGAGCAGTTCTTC.

This clone was counted only a few times. The genes are TRBV18 and TRBJ2-7, with D tentatively TRBD1 (5 bases). The CDR3 is 13 amino acids. The V end lost 2 bases, the J end lost 6 bases, and 11 bases lay between the germline ends. Germline CDR1 and CDR2: KGHSH and LQKENI. As DNA, the CDR3 is TGTGCCAGCTCACCAAATACAGGTCGCGAGCAGTACTTC. Amino acids: CASSPNTGREQYF.

In this sample, this clone turned up a few times. The chain carries TRBV30 and TRBJ1-1, with D possibly TRBD1 on 5 matching bases. The CDR3 totals 11 residues. CDR1 is GTSNPN, CDR2 SVGIG, per germline (reference sequence). The V end lost 5 bases, the J end lost 3 bases, and 7 bases lay between the germline ends. CDR3 loop: CAWQGDTEAFF. CDR3 DNA: TGTGCCTGGCAGGGAGACACTGAAGCTTTCTTT.

The table lists this clone with a count of one. Written as DNA, the CDR3 is TGCGCCAGCAGCCCACGGACAGGGGGCGCCTATGGCTACACCTTC. Translating gives CASSPRTGGAYGYTF. This chain joins TRBV4-1 and TRBJ1-2; 11 bases are shared with TRBD1. The V and J ends lost 4 bases and 4 bases, in that order; junction bases with no gene match: 5. This CDR3 region has 15 residues. The germline gives CDR1 MGHRA, CDR2 YSYEKL.

The chain has TRBV18 and TRBJ2-5; perhaps TRBD1 as D (5 bases). Germline loops: CDR1 KGHSH, CDR2 LQKENI. This CDR3 spans 14 amino acids. Between the trimmed V and J ends, which lost 0 bases and 0 bases, there was a span of 5 bases. The CDR3 reads CASSPPGDQETQYF. In DNA, the CDR3 is TGTGCCAGCTCACCACCAGGGGACCAAGAGACCCAGTACTTC. Full variable domain (outside the CDR3, taken from reference TRBV18 and TRBJ2-5): NAGVMQNPRHLVRRRGQEARLRCSPMKGHSHVYWYRQLPEEGLKFMVYLQKENIIDESGMPKERFSAEFPKEGPSILRIQQVVRGDSAAYFCASSPPGDQETQYFGPGTRLLVL.

The chain carries TRBV7-9 and TRBJ2-1; 7 bases map to TRBD2. The CDR3 is 15 amino acids. CDR1 and CDR2 (germline): SEHNR, FQNEAQ (reference sequence). V gave up 5 bases and J gave up 7 bases; unmatched junction bases: 11. CDR3 loop: CASSPMRSGWNEQFF. The CDR3 nucleotides read TGTGCCAGCAGCCCGATGCGTAGCGGGTGGAATGAGCAGTTCTTC.

The chain links TRBV6-9 to TRBJ1-2; D is perhaps TRBD1 (5 bases). Trimming shortened V by 9 bases and J by 6 bases, and 11 bases separated the two germline ends. CDR1 is MNHGY and CDR2 is SVAAGI in the germline V gene. The CDR3 spans 11 residues. CDR3 loop: CARGEEHGYTF. CDR3 coding DNA: TGTGCCAGAGGGGAGGAGCATGGCTACACCTTC.

This clone was observed a handful of times. This chain joins TRBV6-1 and TRBJ2-7; no firm D call. Germline V gives CDR1 MNHNS, CDR2 SASEGT. The CDR3 is 13 residues long. V lost 0 bases to trimming and J lost 1 base, with 4 bases between them. This chain's CDR3 is CASSEAYSYEQYF. CDR3 nucleotide sequence: TGTGCCAGCAGTGAAGCCTATTCCTACGAGCAGTACTTC.

This clone occurred many times. The chain uses TRBV7-8 and TRBJ1-2; D possibly corresponds to TRBD1 (5 bases). CDR3 length: 13 amino acids. Looked up from germline, CDR1 is SGHVS and CDR2 is FQNEAQ. V lost 4 bases, J lost 4 bases, and 10 bases lay in between. Here the CDR3 DNA reads TGTGCCAGCAGCTATCCAGGGACCTATGGCTACACCTTC. This encodes CASSYPGTYGYTF.

The gene calls are TRBV7-9 and TRBJ2-1; D is uncertain. Deletions cut 1 base from V and 7 bases from J, with 5 bases between. CDR3 length: 12 residues. Per the germline V gene, CDR1 is SEHNR and CDR2 is FQNEAQ (reference sequence). CDR3 nucleotides: TGTGCCAGCAGCTTAGGTTGGAATGAGCAGTTCTTC. Amino acids: CASSLGWNEQFF.

The genes are TRBV5-4 and TRBJ1-6; 9 nucleotides agree with TRBD1. The germline V gene encodes CDR1 SGHNT and CDR2 YYREEE (reference sequence). Trimming cost V 6 bases and J 9 bases; bases outside gene matches: 7. CDR3 size: 14 residues. The CDR3 DNA reads TGTGCCAGCACCACAGGGGGCTCGGGTTCACCCCTCCACTTT. As protein: CASTTGGSGSPLHF.

This clone was recorded only once. The V call is TRBV30, the J call TRBJ1-2; tentatively, D is TRBD1 (5 bases). Looked up from germline, CDR1 is GTSNPN and CDR2 is SVGIG (reference sequence). The CDR3 has 15 residues. V lost 5 bases, J lost 7 bases, and 23 bases lay in between. CDR3 loop: CAWHLWGREARGYTF. The DNA for the CDR3 is TGTGCCTGGCATCTTTGGGGCCGCGAGGCCCGTGGCTACACCTTC.

This clone showed up just a few times. The chain carries TRBV5-1 and TRBJ1-1; D call uncertain. From germline, CDR1 is SGHRS and CDR2 YFSETQ. This CDR3 is built from 14 residues. V lost 4 bases, J lost 2 bases, and 12 bases lay in between. CDR3 region: CASSPSQTNTEAFF. The CDR3 DNA reads as TGCGCCAGCAGCCCGTCGCAGACTAACACTGAAGCTTTCTTT. Combining the CDR3 with reference TRBV5-1 and TRBJ1-1 gives the whole variable domain KAGVTQTPRYLIKTRGQQVTLSCSPISGHRSVSWYQQTPGQGLQFLFEYFSETQRNKGNFPGRFSGRQFSNSRSEMNVSTLELGDSALYLCASSPSQTNTEAFFGQGTRLTVV.

V is TRBV19 and J is TRBJ2-7, with a tentative D call TRBD2 (6 bases). Germline V gene lookup returns CDR1 LNHDA and CDR2 SQIVND (reference sequence). V was clipped by 3 bases and J by 6 bases, with 12 bases between them. The CDR3 runs to 13 residues. The CDR3 region is CASSMARGLEQYF. As DNA, the CDR3 is TGTGCCAGTAGTATGGCAAGGGGACTCGAGCAGTACTTC.

This sequence joins TRBV7-9 and TRBJ2-5, with 7 nucleotides matching TRBD1. With 5 bases clipped from V and 4 bases from J, the junction kept 4 bases outside the gene matches. The CDR3 extends over 13 amino acids. CDR1 and CDR2 (germline): SEHNR, FQNEAQ (reference sequence). CDR3 sequence (DNA): TGTGCCAGCAGCCGGACAGGCTTAGAGACCCAGTACTTC. Translated, it gives CASSRTGLETQYF.

V usage is TRBV6-1 and J usage is TRBJ1-1, with a weak D call TRBD1 (5 bases). CDR3 length equals 14 residues. Germline V lookup: CDR1 MNHNS, CDR2 SASEGT. The V end was cut by 4 bases, the J end by 4 bases, with 13 bases between. The CDR3 loop reads CASSVRQLGTEAFF. The CDR3 DNA is TGTGCCAGCAGTGTGAGACAGCTGGGCACTGAAGCTTTCTTT.

The CDR3 loop reads CASSPGTGISDEQYF. In nucleotides, the CDR3 is TGCGCCAGCAGCCCCGGGACAGGGATATCGGACGAGCAGTACTTC. The V gene is TRBV5-1, the J gene TRBJ2-7, with 9 bases identical to TRBD1. Germline V gives CDR1 SGHRS, CDR2 YFSETQ. V was pared by 4 bases and J by 5 bases, with 10 bases of the junction left unmatched. The CDR3 totals 15 residues.

The chain employs TRBV28 and TRBJ2-5; possible D gene TRBD2, 6 bases. The CDR3 consists of 16 residues. Germline V CDR1 and CDR2: MDHEN, SYDVKM. The ends were cut back, 3 bases at V and 1 base at J, with 15 bases in the middle. The CDR3 reads CASSFSLLAVQETQYF. CDR3 nucleotides: TGTGCCAGCAGTTTTTCGCTGTTAGCGGTCCAAGAGACCCAGTACTTC.

This clone appeared a few times. V gene TRBV6-6 combines with J gene TRBJ1-2; the D is unclear. The CDR3 has 14 residues. The germline V gene encodes CDR1 MNHNY and CDR2 SVGAGI (reference sequence). Between the trimmed V and J ends, which lost 6 bases and 5 bases, there was a span of 16 bases. Here the CDR3 DNA reads TGTGCCAGCAGCCCATACGGAGGATATTATGGCTACACCTTC. Translating it yields CASSPYGGYYGYTF.

In its sample, this clone was seen a few times. The genes are TRBV6-5 and TRBJ2-3; the match to TRBD1 covers 7 bases. CDR1 MNHEY and CDR2 SVGAGI come from the germline V gene. V shed 8 bases and J 5 bases; nucleotides not matched to a gene: 7. The CDR3 has 13 residues. For the CDR3, the DNA is TGTGCCAGCCGAAATACAGGGGTAGATACGCAGTATTTT. Translated: CASRNTGVDTQYF.

The CDR3 DNA sequence: TGTGCCAGCAGCCCTAAGGGCGGGAGCTCCTACGAGCAGTACTTC. It specifies CASSPKGGSSYEQYF. V and J are TRBV11-1 and TRBJ2-7; the match to TRBD2 covers 7 bases. CDR3 length equals 15 residues. V was pared by 5 bases and J by 0 bases, with 7 bases of the junction left unmatched. From germline, CDR1 is SGHAT and CDR2 FQDESV (reference sequence). Using reference TRBV11-1 and TRBJ2-7 for the parts outside the CDR3, the full variable domain is EAEVAQSPRYKITEKSQAVAFWCDPISGHATLYWYRQILGQGPELLVQFQDESVVDDSQLPKDRFSAERLKGVDSTLKIQPAELGDSAMYLCASSPKGGSSYEQYFGPGTRLTVT.

This sequence joins TRBV6-6 and TRBJ2-3; the match to TRBD2 covers 13 bases. The germline CDR1 and CDR2 sequences are MNHNY and SVGAGI (reference sequence). This CDR3 is 15 amino acids long. V dropped 6 bases and J dropped 5; count of bases not matched to a gene: 5. Here the CDR3 reads CASRGLAGVVDTQYF. The DNA for the CDR3 is TGTGCCAGCAGAGGACTAGCGGGAGTGGTAGATACGCAGTATTTT.

This clone has just one count. This chain links TRBV21-1 with TRBJ1-2; TRBD1, the D gene given by the table, was not confirmed from the DNA. TRBV21-1 is recorded as a pseudogene. This CDR3 is built from 14 residues. CDR3 region: CASSKDGQGGGYTF. The DNA for the CDR3 is TGTGCCAGCAGCAAAGATGGGCAAGGGGGCGGCTACACCTTC.

The chain recombines TRBV28 with TRBJ2-7; TRBD2 agrees at 7 bases. The CDR3 extends over 13 amino acids. V lost 7 bases and J lost 4; bases outside the gene matches: 7. Germline assignment: CDR1 MDHEN and CDR2 SYDVKM. This CDR3 is CASTAGDGYEQYF. The CDR3 DNA is TGTGCCAGCACCGCGGGGGACGGATACGAGCAGTACTTC.

Note on this clone: An end of the junction does not agree with germline; a read error may underlie this. The chain joins TRBV6-6 to TRBJ1-2; a weak D match, TRBD1 (5 bases). CDR1 and CDR2 from the germline V gene are MNHNY and SVGAGI (reference sequence). The CDR3 consists of 11 residues. The CDR3 region has the DNA TGTGCCAGCAGTTATATCGAACAGGTTCACTTC. Protein sequence: CASSYIEQVHF.

This clone was detected only a few times. The chain carries TRBV29-1 and TRBJ1-2, with 9 bases identical to TRBD1. CDR1 is SQVTM and CDR2 is ANQGSEA in the germline V gene. The J segment lost 0 bases and the V segment lost 5 bases, leaving 13 bases of the junction unmatched. This CDR3 has 17 residues. As DNA, the CDR3 is TGCAGCGTTCTTCGAAGGAACAGGGGGCCGTCTAACTATGGCTACACCTTC. Residues: CSVLRRNRGPSNYGYTF.

The chain employs TRBV7-9 and TRBJ1-1; 12 bases line up with TRBD1. Germline values: CDR1 SEHNR, CDR2 FQNEAQ (reference sequence). V was clipped by 3 bases and J by 3 bases; unmatched bases: 11. The CDR3 covers 18 residues. CDR3 nucleotides: TGTGCCAGCAGCTTGAGGTCGGGACAGGGGGCATCCCACACTGAAGCTTTCTTT. Translating it yields CASSLRSGQGASHTEAFF.

V gene TRBV2 combines with J gene TRBJ2-1; D tentatively fits TRBD1 or TRBD2 (5 bases each). This CDR3 comprises 15 residues. Trimming cost V 7 bases and J 6 bases, with 19 bases left between them. Germline V lookup: CDR1 SNHLY, CDR2 FYNNEI. CDR3 sequence: CASTLTRGGFNEQFF. CDR3 in DNA: TGTGCCAGCACGTTGACCCGGGGCGGGTTCAATGAGCAGTTCTTC.

V and J are TRBV2 and TRBJ2-3; the D gene is possibly TRBD1 (5 bases). V was cut by 0 bases and J by 0 bases, with 13 bases left in between. Germline CDR1 is SNHLY and CDR2 is FYNNEI. This CDR3 region has 17 residues. This CDR3 reads CASSEAGWPGSTDTQYF. For the CDR3, the DNA is TGTGCCAGCAGTGAAGCAGGGTGGCCAGGGAGCACAGATACGCAGTATTTT. Based on the CDR3 plus reference TRBV2 and TRBJ2-3, the full variable domain is EPEVTQTPSHQVTQMGQEVILRCVPISNHLYFYWYRQILGQKVEFLVSFYNNEISEKSEIFDDQFSVERPDGSNFTLKIRSTKLEDSAMYFCASSEAGWPGSTDTQYFGPGTRLTVL.

V and J are TRBV7-8 and TRBJ2-1; maybe TRBD1 (5 bases). In germline, CDR1 is SGHVS, CDR2 FQNEAQ. Trimming left V 5 bases short and J 8 bases short, with 13 bases between. This CDR3 comprises 13 residues. Written as DNA, the CDR3 is TGTGCCAGCAGCCTGGGGCCCCCGGATGAGCAGTTCTTC. This sequence encodes CASSLGPPDEQFF.

The CDR3 DNA is TGTGCCAGCAGTGTGGGGGGGTTTGGCAATCAGCCCCAGCATTTT. Protein sequence: CASSVGGFGNQPQHF. The rearrangement links TRBV28 to TRBJ1-5; D is perhaps TRBD1 (5 bases). This CDR3 contains 15 residues. Deletions cut 5 bases from V and 2 bases from J, with 13 bases between. In germline, CDR1 is MDHEN, CDR2 SYDVKM.